The sequence of this TCR beta chain was determined in a study of OX40 agonist ivuxolimab in advanced cancers. With respect to the entire study: Ivuxolimab was an agonistic, fully human IgG2 monoclonal antibody directed against OX40 (CD134), a costimulatory receptor. The paper describes the monotherapy dose-escalation part (N ≈ 51 patients) of the phase I trial of ivuxolimab. The dose-escalation cohort was around 83% male with a mean age of approximately 60 years, ranging from about 20 to 85. Three dose-escalation patients achieved partial responses, one with hepatocellular carcinoma and two with cutaneous melanoma. The point of sequencing TCRbeta in the periphery was to test whether ivuxolimab changed TCR sequence diversity and drove clonal T-cell expansion. Of the 50 to 55 dose-escalation patients, hepatocellular carcinoma was present in about 20, melanoma in approximately 15, renal cell carcinoma in 9 and head and neck cancer in 9. Patients were allowed to have had prior anti-PD-1, anti-PD-L1 or anti-CTLA-4 therapy, and around 37% of the dose-escalation patients had previously received checkpoint inhibitors. Intravenous ivuxolimab was administered to patients every 2 weeks at six dose levels: 0.01, 0.1, 0.3, 1.5, 3 and 10 mg/kg.

Genomic DNA was isolated from the sorted cells so that the TCRbeta CDR3 region could be sequenced. The immunoSEQ Assay was used to sequence the TCRbeta CDR3 regions. In TCRdb, the immuneACCESS table is reduced to in-frame sequences with V and J assigned. These tables do not hold every clone; where another copy was compared, an unresolved V gene accounts for under half, and the others remain unexplained. The sample yields tens of thousands of clones; around 85% were counted once. The ten largest clonotypes hold about 5% of the sample. Trimming takes 4 bases off V and 3 bases off J; junction bases not matched to a gene: 6. According to the germline V gene, CDR1 reads SQVTM and CDR2 reads ANQGSEA. The CDR3 runs 13 residues from the cysteine to the phenylalanine. Only the CDR3 DNA is retained, 39 bases long and in frame from the first base. Patients with a history of autoimmune disease or receiving systemic immunosuppression were excluded from the trial. Peripheral blood for TCR sequencing was drawn from every dose cohort at baseline, at cycle 4 day 1 and at cycle 7 day 1. The samples were taken from a phase I, first-in-human, multicenter, open-label dose-escalation trial of ivuxolimab. The trial enrolled adults with locally advanced or metastatic head and neck squamous cell, hepatocellular, melanoma or renal cell carcinoma. Before TCR sequencing, CD4+ T cells and CD8+ T cells from peripheral blood were sorted into separate populations.

Here is what the overall study found, with its caveats: At doses of 0.1 to 3.0 mg/kg, clonal expansion of both CD4+ and CD8+ blood T cells was observed from baseline to week 6. In the 0.1-3.0 mg/kg groups, partial responders were among the patients with the lowest normalized peripheral clonal expansion, particularly in CD8+ T cells. The antigen specificity of the peripheral T cells that underwent clonal expansion was not determined. Low levels of normalized T-cell clonal expansion were also seen in some patients who did not respond. After ivuxolimab, CD8+ T cells had more expanded clones than CD4+ T cells on average.

As to this clone: This clone's antigen is unknown. There are no base qualities to consult, and no much larger clone falls within one base.

The clonotype was recovered from an adult with an advanced solid tumor such as melanoma, head and neck, liver or kidney cancer. The material sequenced was CD4+ or CD8+ T cells sorted from blood, taken in a trial of the OX40 agonist ivuxolimab. The chain is encoded by TRBV29-1 joined to TRBJ2-7, and 7 bases in between align with TRBD1. The CDR3 reads as follows: CSVGPRDSYEQYF. The DNA sequence is given as TGCAGCGTTGGTCCCAGGGACAGCTACGAGCAGTACTTC.